This T cell receptor (beta chain) is drawn from a study of blood T cell repertoires in COVID-19. Study information: Both acute and convalescent COVID-19 samples were obtained from the United States, Italy and Spain. T cells, B-cell-depleted T cells, or PBMCs supplied cDNA or gDNA.

Germline loops: CDR1 WSHSY, CDR2 SAAADI. The CDR3 extends over 15 amino acids. V was clipped by 2 bases and J by 6 bases, with 15 bases between them. How the authors handled the data: Reference gene primer amplification gave nucleated cell count estimates. The protocol was immunoSEQ multiplex PCR, while the TCRdb copy is restricted to in-frame clones and leaves out a portion. The V and J calls and clone size are taken from that table; D and trimming were inferred from the DNA. In the table there are 120,000 to 150,000 clones, around 82% of which are singletons. This rearrangement joins TRBV10-2 to TRBJ2-3; TRBD2 might be the D (6 bases). This TCR was sampled from a human donor with acute or convalescent COVID-19. The donor label of this sample is uncertain. What was sequenced was peripheral blood. The CDR3 coding sequence is TGCGCCAGCAGTGAGCCCGGGAGTGTCAGGGATACGCAGTATTTT. This translates into CASSEPGSVRDTQYF.